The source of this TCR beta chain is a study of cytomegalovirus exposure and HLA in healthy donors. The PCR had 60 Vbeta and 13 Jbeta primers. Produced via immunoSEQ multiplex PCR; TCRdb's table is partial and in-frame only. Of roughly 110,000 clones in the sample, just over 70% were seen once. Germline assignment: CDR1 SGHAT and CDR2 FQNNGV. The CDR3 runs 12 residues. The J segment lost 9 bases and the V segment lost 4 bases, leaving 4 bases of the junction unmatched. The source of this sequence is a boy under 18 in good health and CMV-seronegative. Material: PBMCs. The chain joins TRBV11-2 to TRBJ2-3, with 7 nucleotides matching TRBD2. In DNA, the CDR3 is TGTGCCAGCAGCTCCGTGGGACTAACGCAGTATTTT. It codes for CASSSVGLTQYF. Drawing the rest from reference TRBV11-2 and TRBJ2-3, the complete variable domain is EAGVAQSPRYKIIEKRQSVAFWCNPISGHATLYWYQQILGQGPKLLIQFQNNGVVDDSQLPKDRFSAERLKGVDSTLKIQPAKLEDSAVYLCASSSVGLTQYFGPGTRLTVL.